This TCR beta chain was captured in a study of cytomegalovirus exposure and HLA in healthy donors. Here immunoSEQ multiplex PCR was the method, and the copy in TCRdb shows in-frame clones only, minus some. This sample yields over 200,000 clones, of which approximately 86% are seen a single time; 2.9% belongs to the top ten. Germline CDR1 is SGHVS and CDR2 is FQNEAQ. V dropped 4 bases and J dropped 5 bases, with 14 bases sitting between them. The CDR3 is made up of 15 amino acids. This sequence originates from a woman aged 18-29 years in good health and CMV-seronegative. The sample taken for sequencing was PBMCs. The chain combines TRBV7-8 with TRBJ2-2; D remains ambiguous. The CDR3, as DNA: TGTGCCAGCAGCTCCTTATCAAGAGTGACCGGGGAGCTGTTTTTT. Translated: CASSSLSRVTGELFF.